The 10 T cell receptor beta chains in this list originate from one sample, sequenced in a study of blood T cell repertoires in COVID-19. TCRdb's copy holds only in-frame clones and misses some; the assay was immunoSEQ multiplex PCR. This sample yields more than 130,000 clones, of which more than 80% are seen a single time; 5% to 7.5% belongs to the top ten. Sequencing input: peripheral blood. All receptors come from a human donor in a cohort sampled during active COVID-19.

This clone showed up just once. The V and J genes are TRBV2 and TRBJ2-6; possibly TRBD1 for D (6 bases). The CDR3 runs 18 residues. Trimming left V 4 bases short and J 2 bases short, with 18 bases between. The V gene's germline CDR1 is SNHLY and CDR2 FYNNEI. CDR3 protein: CASSAEGQKRPGANVLTF. The CDR3 DNA reads as TGTGCCAGCAGTGCCGAAGGACAGAAGAGGCCTGGGGCCAACGTCCTGACTTTC.

V is TRBV11-2 and J is TRBJ2-7, with TRBD2 identical over 8 bases. Trimming at V came to 1 base and at J to 3 bases, leaving 2 bases not matched to a gene. The V gene's germline CDR1 is SGHAT and CDR2 FQNNGV. The CDR3 sequence is 14 residues long. CDR3 protein: CASSLGGRNYEQYF. CDR3 sequence (DNA): TGTGCCAGCAGCTTAGGCGGGAGGAACTACGAGCAGTACTTC.

This chain joins TRBV19 and TRBJ2-5; 9 positions agree with TRBD2. This CDR3 is 16 amino acids long. Germline V lookup: CDR1 LNHDA, CDR2 SQIVND (reference sequence). The V and J ends lost 1 base and 7 bases, in that order; junction bases with no gene match: 10. CDR3: CASSIAAGGPGGTQYF. CDR3 bases: TGTGCCAGTAGTATAGCTGCGGGGGGGCCCGGGGGGACCCAGTACTTC.

V is TRBV27 and J is TRBJ2-7; 11 bases match TRBD1. The germline V gene encodes CDR1 MNHEY and CDR2 SMNVEV (reference sequence). V was clipped by 4 bases and J by 6 bases; unmatched bases: 8. There are 15 residues in the CDR3. This chain's CDR3 is CASSYRDRGRSEQYF. DNA of the CDR3: TGTGCCAGCAGTTACAGGGACAGGGGGAGAAGCGAGCAGTACTTC.

This chain joins TRBV3-1 (or the pseudogene TRBV3-2) and TRBJ1-2; D gene uncertain. The germline V gene has CDR1 LGHDT and CDR2 YNNKEL (reference sequence). V was trimmed by 5 bases and J by 0 bases, leaving 13 bases between them. The CDR3 has 15 residues. CDR3 sequence: CASSFGMGANYGYTF. The CDR3 region has the DNA TGTGCCAGCAGCTTCGGGATGGGAGCTAACTATGGCTACACCTTC.

The genes are TRBV6-2 or TRBV6-3 and TRBJ2-3, with D possibly matching TRBD2 (8 bases). CDR3 length: 15 amino acids. Germline assignment: CDR1 MNHEY and CDR2 SVGEGT. V was shortened by 5 bases and J by 10 bases, with 22 bases between the two germline ends. The CDR3 sequence: CASSLREGANFPQYF. The CDR3, as DNA: TGTGCCAGCAGTCTCCGGGAGGGGGCGAATTTTCCGCAGTATTTT.

This sequence joins TRBV5-1 and TRBJ2-7; D may be TRBD2 (5 bases). V lost 6 bases, J lost 1 base, and 17 bases lay in between. The V gene's germline CDR1 is SGHRS and CDR2 YFSETQ. This CDR3 has 15 residues. The CDR3 is CASTDQPRGSYEQYF. The CDR3 nucleotides read TGCGCCAGCACCGACCAGCCCCGGGGTTCCTACGAGCAGTACTTC.

The chain carries TRBV19 and TRBJ2-5, with D possibly matching TRBD1 (6 bases). The CDR3 length is 16 residues. Germline values: CDR1 LNHDA, CDR2 SQIVND (reference sequence). V lost 5 bases and J lost 5, with 21 bases in between. The CDR3 sequence: CASSPGYRVPQETQYF. The DNA of the CDR3 is TGTGCCAGTAGTCCGGGTTACAGGGTACCCCAGGAGACCCAGTACTTC.

This sequence joins TRBV30 and TRBJ1-2; perhaps TRBD1 as D (5 bases). The CDR3 covers 11 residues. V was clipped by 7 bases and J by 8 bases, with 14 bases between them. Germline CDR1 reads GTSNPN; CDR2 reads SVGIG (reference sequence). The CDR3 sequence is CASWTGDGYTF. In DNA form, the CDR3 reads TGTGCCTCCTGGACGGGGGACGGCTACACCTTC.

This chain joins TRBV19 and TRBJ1-5, with 9 positions matching TRBD1. Trimming removed 5 bases from V and 6 bases from J; junction bases left unmatched: 11. Germline V CDR1 and CDR2: LNHDA, SQIVND (reference sequence). The CDR3 totals 16 residues. Written as DNA, the CDR3 is TGTGCCAGTAGTCCAACCGGGACAGGGCTGGGTCAGCCCCAGCATTTT. Translated, it gives CASSPTGTGLGQPQHF.